Presented here are 29 T cell receptor beta chains from one specimen sequenced in a study of a mutant IDH1 vaccine in newly diagnosed glioma. Sample time point: week 23, last vaccination. Vaccinated patients received 300 ug of mutant IDH1 20-mer peptide per dose, with topical imiquimod. Assay: immunoSEQ multiplex PCR; the TCRdb copy retains only in-frame clones and omits some. In the table there are fewer than 45,000 clones, about 75% of which are singletons. Antigens for these TCRs are unknown. Sequenced material: PBMCs, taken from a glioma patient whose treatment included an IDH1 peptide vaccine. The receptors derive from a man aged 45 to 65 with glioma.

The chain carries TRBV10-3 and TRBJ2-3; D is unclear. The CDR3 spans 13 residues. V was pared by 8 bases and J by 4 bases, with 13 bases between. Germline CDR1 ENHRY, CDR2 SYGVKD. CDR3 region: CAIDTEMSDTQYF. CDR3 bases: TGTGCCATCGACACGGAAATGTCAGATACGCAGTATTTT.

The rearrangement joins TRBV7-2 to TRBJ1-2; 11 positions match TRBD1. J lost 0 bases, V lost 2 bases, and 5 bases had no gene match. The CDR3 extends over 17 amino acids. CDR1 SGHTA and CDR2 FQGNSA come from the germline V gene. The CDR3 spells CASSLRPGQGANYGYTF. The CDR3 DNA follows: TGTGCCAGCAGCTTACGGCCGGGACAGGGGGCTAACTATGGCTACACCTTC. Full variable domain (rest looked up from reference TRBV7-2 and TRBJ1-2): GAGVSQSPSNKVTEKGKDVELRCDPISGHTALYWYRQSLGQGLEFLIYFQGNSAPDKSGLPSDRFSAERTGGSVSTLTIQRTQQEDSAVYLCASSLRPGQGANYGYTFGSGTRLTVV.

This chain links TRBV7-2 with TRBJ2-7, with D maybe TRBD1 (6 bases). Germline CDR1 SGHTA, CDR2 FQGNSA. The CDR3 has 16 residues. V was trimmed by 5 bases and J by 1 base, leaving 18 bases between them. CDR3 amino acids: CASSPTPGGRSYEQYF. CDR3 DNA: TGTGCCAGCAGCCCTACCCCTGGGGGCAGATCCTACGAGCAGTACTTC.

The chain is built from TRBV5-4 and TRBJ1-3, with 8 bases lining up with TRBD1. Trimming took 1 base from V and 5 from J; bases not matched to a gene: 5. CDR3 size: 15 residues. Germline V gene sequence: CDR1 SGHNT, CDR2 YYREEE (reference sequence). The CDR3 loop is CASSLTGTGRNTIYF. CDR3 bases: TGTGCCAGCAGCTTGACCGGGACAGGAAGAAACACCATATATTTT.

The rearrangement uses TRBV29-1 and TRBJ2-7; possible D gene TRBD1, 5 bases. Germline V gene sequence: CDR1 SQVTM, CDR2 ANQGSEA. The CDR3 has 14 amino acids. V was trimmed by 7 bases and J by 2 bases, leaving 18 bases between them. The CDR3 nucleotides read TGCAGCGATCCCACCACTCAGGGTACCTACGAGCAGTACTTC. This gives the protein CSDPTTQGTYEQYF.

The V call is TRBV2, the J call TRBJ1-1, with D possibly TRBD1 on 6 matching bases. The CDR3 loop spans 15 amino acids. V lost 2 bases and J 1 base, leaving 11 bases between the germline ends. Germline V CDR1 and CDR2: SNHLY, FYNNEI. CDR3 protein: CASSEQGIGNTEAFF. The DNA for the CDR3 is TGTGCCAGCAGTGAACAGGGGATTGGGAACACTGAAGCTTTCTTT.

The rearrangement uses TRBV6-1 and TRBJ1-2, with 11 bases matching TRBD1. This CDR3 is 16 amino acids long. Germline values: CDR1 MNHNS, CDR2 SASEGT. The trim removed 2 bases at V and 5 bases at J, leaving 7 bases unmatched. The DNA for the CDR3 is TGTGCCAGCAGTGAATTCCGGACAGGGGGCTTTTATGGCTACACCTTC. Its protein is CASSEFRTGGFYGYTF.

The J gene is TRBJ2-3, the V gene TRBV7-9; D gene uncertain. Germline lookup yields CDR1 SEHNR and CDR2 FQNEAQ (reference sequence). CDR3 size: 13 residues. Trimming stripped 1 base from V and 6 bases from J, with 8 bases between. Here the CDR3 DNA reads TGTGCCAGCAGCTTAGGGTCACAGGATACGCAGTATTTT. This gives the protein CASSLGSQDTQYF.

This sequence joins TRBV18 and TRBJ2-3; D unclear. This CDR3 has 14 residues. Trimming took off 3 bases at V and 2 bases at J, with 9 bases between the two ends. Per germline, CDR1 KGHSH and CDR2 LQKENI. The CDR3 sequence is CASSPSQLTDTQYF. The CDR3 nucleotides are TGTGCCAGCTCACCGAGCCAGCTCACAGATACGCAGTATTTT.

The chain uses TRBV10-3 and TRBJ1-1; D might be TRBD1 (5 bases). V was cut by 3 bases and J by 1 base, with 9 bases left in between. Germline values: CDR1 ENHRY, CDR2 SYGVKD. This CDR3 is built from 14 residues. The CDR3 protein is CAISDDSSNTEAFF. The CDR3 region has the DNA TGTGCCATCAGTGATGACAGTTCGAACACTGAAGCTTTCTTT.

The rearrangement links TRBV7-9 to TRBJ2-2; D not certain. Between the trimmed V and J ends, which lost 5 bases and 2 bases, there was a span of 6 bases. This CDR3 has 13 residues. Germline V gene sequence: CDR1 SEHNR, CDR2 FQNEAQ (reference sequence). CDR3 sequence (DNA): TGTGCCAGCAGCCGCCTCAACACCGGGGAGCTGTTTTTT. Its translation is CASSRLNTGELFF.

This sequence joins TRBV7-2 and TRBJ1-2; 9 nucleotides align to TRBD1. CDR1 is SGHTA, CDR2 FQGNSA, per germline. With V trimmed by 5 bases and J by 4 bases, 8 bases remained unmatched. CDR3 length equals 15 residues. The CDR3 DNA reads TGTGCCAGCAGCCCTTACAGGGGGCAGGGCTATGGCTACACCTTC. Translating gives CASSPYRGQGYGYTF.

By proportion, this clone is medium-sized. The rearrangement links TRBV4-1 to TRBJ1-2, with 7 bases that match TRBD1. Germline trimming cut 2 bases from V and 8 bases from J; bases unmatched to any gene: 2. CDR1 is MGHRA, CDR2 YSYEKL, per germline. This CDR3 spans 12 amino acids. Here the CDR3 reads CASSQTGVGYTF. In DNA, the CDR3 is TGCGCCAGCAGCCAAACAGGGGTAGGCTACACCTTC.

V and J are TRBV5-6 and TRBJ2-2, with D possibly TRBD2 on 6 matching bases. From germline, CDR1 is SGHDT and CDR2 YYEEEE. Trimming pared 5 bases from V and 5 bases from J, leaving 16 bases between. The CDR3 spans 15 residues. In nucleotides, the CDR3 is TGTGCCAGCAGTTCCGGCCCCGGAGGGACCGGGGAGCTGTTTTTT. It yields the protein CASSSGPGGTGELFF. Full variable domain (missing parts from reference TRBV5-6 and TRBJ2-2): DAGVTQSPTHLIKTRGQQVTLRCSPKSGHDTVSWYQQALGQGPQFIFQYYEEEERQRGNFPDRFSGHQFPNYSSELNVNALLLGDSALYLCASSSGPGGTGELFFGEGSRLTVL.

This sequence joins TRBV19 and TRBJ1-1; unclear D gene. Germline V gene lookup returns CDR1 LNHDA and CDR2 SQIVND (reference sequence). The CDR3 is 15 amino acids. Trimming removed 3 bases at V and 7 bases at J, with 18 bases between. In DNA, the CDR3 is TGTGCCAGTAGTATTAACGCCCACCAAGACGGTGAAGCTTTCTTT. This translates into CASSINAHQDGEAFF.

The V call is TRBV7-2, the J call TRBJ1-2; no firm D call. The germline V gene has CDR1 SGHTA and CDR2 FQGNSA. Trimming left V 1 base short and J 8 bases short, with 8 bases between. This CDR3 is 12 amino acids long. The CDR3 loop is CASSLEGNGYTF. In DNA form, the CDR3 reads TGTGCCAGCAGCTTAGAAGGGAACGGCTACACCTTC.

V usage is TRBV2 and J usage is TRBJ1-4, with D possibly being TRBD1 (6 bases). The CDR3 covers 14 residues. Germline V CDR1 and CDR2: SNHLY, FYNNEI. The V gene lost 6 bases and the J gene lost 8 bases, with 16 bases spanning the gap. CDR3 protein: CASSQQGGGEKLFF. In DNA form, the CDR3 reads TGTGCCAGCAGCCAACAAGGCGGGGGCGAAAAACTGTTTTTT.

The chain joins TRBV5-4 to TRBJ1-4, with D tentatively TRBD1 (5 bases). The CDR3 length is 15 residues. Germline V lookup: CDR1 SGHNT, CDR2 YYREEE (reference sequence). V was trimmed by 5 bases and J by 5 bases, leaving 16 bases between them. The CDR3 loop is CASSPQGDENEKLFF. CDR3 in DNA: TGTGCCAGCAGTCCCCAGGGAGACGAGAATGAAAAACTGTTTTTT.

The chain is built from TRBV30 and TRBJ1-6; no firm D call. Germline CDR1 is GTSNPN and CDR2 is SVGIG (reference sequence). CDR3 length: 13 residues. The V end was cut by 3 bases, the J end by 6 bases, with 9 bases between. CDR3 DNA: TGTGCCTGGAGAGGTAATGGTAATTCACCCCTCCACTTT. It codes for CAWRGNGNSPLHF.

The V call is TRBV10-1, the J call TRBJ2-6; D remains unclear. The ends were cut back, 0 bases at V and 4 bases at J, with 13 bases in the middle. CDR1 and CDR2 from the germline V gene are WNHNN and SYGVQD (reference sequence). The CDR3 is made up of 17 amino acids. The CDR3 DNA reads TGCGCCAGCAGTGAGTCGTACAGTGTTGAAGGGGCCAACGTCCTGACTTTC. It is translated as CASSESYSVEGANVLTF.

The CDR3 loop reads CAWSVGTGRETQYF. The CDR3 DNA is TGTGCCTGGAGTGTTGGGACGGGGCGGGAGACCCAGTACTTC. The rearrangement links TRBV30 to TRBJ2-5; perhaps D is TRBD1 or TRBD2 (5 bases each). V gave up 0 bases and J gave up 5 bases, with 13 bases separating them. The CDR3 consists of 14 residues. Germline assignment: CDR1 GTSNPN and CDR2 SVGIG (reference sequence). Full variable domain (missing parts from reference TRBV30 and TRBJ2-5): SQTIHQWPATLVQPVGSPLSLECTVEGTSNPNLYWYRQAAGRGLQLLFYSVGIGQISSEVPQNLSASRPQDRQFILSSKKLLLSDSGFYLCAWSVGTGRETQYFGPGTRLLVL.

The J gene is TRBJ1-1, the V gene TRBV15; D is unresolved. CDR3 length: 15 amino acids. The V end lost 2 bases, the J end lost 1 base, and 11 bases lay between the germline ends. Per germline, CDR1 LNHNV and CDR2 YYDKDF (reference sequence). The CDR3, as DNA: TGTGCCACCAGCAGAACCCGATGGGGGAACACTGAAGCTTTCTTT. As protein: CATSRTRWGNTEAFF.

This chain uses TRBV27 with TRBJ1-5, with unresolved D. Germline CDR1 is MNHEY and CDR2 is SMNVEV (reference sequence). The CDR3 is 12 residues long. V was trimmed by 5 bases and J by 4 bases, leaving 6 bases between them. Here the CDR3 reads CASSKGNQPQHF. Written as DNA, the CDR3 is TGTGCCAGCAGTAAAGGAAATCAGCCCCAGCATTTT.

About this clone itself: Other nucleotide sequences from this sample produce the same CDR3. The V gene is TRBV5-1, the J gene TRBJ2-7, with 8 bases identical to TRBD1. The CDR3 loop spans 14 amino acids. Germline CDR1 reads SGHRS; CDR2 reads YFSETQ. Germline trimming cut 4 bases from V and 2 bases from J; bases unmatched to any gene: 5. Here the CDR3 reads CASSTGQGAYEQYF. DNA for the CDR3: TGCGCCAGCAGCACCGGACAGGGTGCCTACGAGCAGTACTTC.

V and J are TRBV5-1 and TRBJ1-2; D is ambiguous. The CDR3 is 13 amino acids. Trimming pared 0 bases from V and 5 bases from J, leaving 8 bases between. The germline gives CDR1 SGHRS, CDR2 YFSETQ. In DNA form, the CDR3 reads TGCGCCAGCAGCTTGGACGGGGATTATGGCTACACCTTC. Translating it yields CASSLDGDYGYTF.

The chain has TRBV29-1 and TRBJ2-5; 7 bases are shared with TRBD1. TRBJ2-7 matches the DNA end more closely, so the J call is doubtful. Germline-derived CDR1 and CDR2 are SQVTM and ANQGSEA. The CDR3 is made up of 15 amino acids. The CDR3 loop is CSVEVERDRAYEQYF. The CDR3 bases are TGCAGCGTTGAAGTGGAAAGGGACAGAGCCTACGAGCAGTACTTC.

The rearrangement joins TRBV10-1 to TRBJ2-7; TRBD1 agrees at 11 bases. This CDR3 is built from 13 residues. V dropped 6 bases and J dropped 7; count of bases not matched to a gene: 5. The germline gives CDR1 WNHNN, CDR2 SYGVQD (reference sequence). As DNA, the CDR3 is TGCGCCAGCAGCGGGACAGGGGGAGGGGAGCAGTACTTC. As protein: CASSGTGGGEQYF.

This clone was detected once. The V call is TRBV19, the J call TRBJ1-1, with TRBD1 identical over 8 bases. CDR3 length: 16 residues. Trimming removed 3 bases from V and 0 bases from J; junction bases left unmatched: 6. CDR1 is LNHDA and CDR2 is SQIVND in the germline V gene (reference sequence). CDR3: CASSMGLQGVNTEAFF. The CDR3, as DNA: TGTGCCAGTAGTATGGGTCTACAGGGGGTGAACACTGAAGCTTTCTTT.

The chain couples TRBV2 to TRBJ2-5; possibly TRBD2 for D (6 bases). This CDR3 comprises 14 residues. V was pared by 4 bases and J by 7 bases, with 16 bases between. The V gene's germline CDR1 is SNHLY and CDR2 FYNNEI. The CDR3 bases are TGTGCCAGCAGTGTAGTGGAGGGGTCTAGGACCCAGTACTTC. Translating it yields CASSVVEGSRTQYF.